This TCR beta chain stems from a study of radiotherapy plus CTLA-4 blockade in lung cancer. Whole-study results and caveats: The best prediction of response reportedly came from early blood T cell clone dynamics, with interferon-beta.

Remarks on this clone: What it binds is unknown.

TCRdb's copy holds only in-frame clones and misses some; the assay was immunoSEQ multiplex PCR. The data show tens of thousands of clones, with around 76% seen just once and about 3% held by the top ten. The length of the CDR3 is 13 residues. V lost 3 bases and J 2 bases, leaving 8 bases between the germline ends. This receptor was identified in a human donor with non-small cell lung cancer who had a complete response to radiotherapy plus ipilimumab. This chain uses TRBV23-1 with TRBJ2-7; TRBD1 might be the D (6 bases). TRBV23-1 has ORF status, its function being uncertain. This sample comprised peripheral blood, obtained from a patient treated with radiotherapy plus ipilimumab. CDR3 bases: TGCGCCAGCAGTCACAACAGGGCCTACGAGCAGTACTTC. Its translation is CASSHNRAYEQYF.